The TCR beta chain under discussion was sequenced for a study of T cells in Graves' hyperthyroidism and ophthalmopathy. RNA transcripts served as the template for amplifying TCR beta CDR3 regions. Using the HTBI primer set, a first-round RT-PCR was run on the TCR CDR3. Via MiXCR, TCRdb re-called the multiplex PCR reads, giving one row per CDR3 protein. This sample has about 720,000 distinct CDR3 sequences, with around 20% found just once. This clonotype came up many times. The length of the CDR3 is 13 residues. Germline V gene lookup returns CDR1 LNHDA and CDR2 SQIVND (reference sequence). V lost 6 bases and J 4 bases, leaving 12 bases between the germline ends.

V and J are TRBV19 and TRBJ1-1; D is unclear. The sample consisted of blood. The origin of this receptor is a woman between 45 and 60 years old with Graves' hyperthyroidism that later progressed to Graves' ophthalmopathy. CDR3 amino acids: CASRARRSTEAFF. In nucleotides, the CDR3 is TGTGCCAGTAGGGCGCGGAGGAGCACTGAAGCTTTCTTT.